This TCR beta chain was identified during a study of blood T cells in healthy people across ages. PCR was performed a second time for about 7 to 11 cycles using a sample-barcoded 5' primer and a J-beta primer mix. TCRdb fed the 5' RACE reads into MiXCR, producing one record per CDR3 protein. The table has about 500,000 distinct CDR3 sequences, less than 25% seen once; the top ten hold roughly 9.4%. This clonotype was observed a few times. Its antigen remains unknown. For every donor, a draw yielded approximately 9.8 milliliters of peripheral blood. Study observations and caveats: Age advanced and TCR beta diversity per million T cells fell, roughly linearly.

V lost 2 bases and J 5 bases, leaving 13 bases between the germline ends. This CDR3 region has 13 residues. Germline assignment: CDR1 DFQATT and CDR2 SNEGSKA (reference sequence). The same data also went into a second study, on T cells of mothers and their children. That report notes: With the M1S primer of the second PCR, sample barcodes and 2-4 random nucleotides were added.

This sequence originates from a boy between 10 and 17 years old in good health. The rearrangement joins TRBV20-1 to TRBJ2-7; D may be TRBD1 (6 bases). The specimen was blood. The CDR3 region is CSARWGLDDEQYF. CDR3 DNA: TGCAGTGCTAGATGGGGGCTGGATGACGAGCAGTACTTC.